This T cell receptor (beta chain) was identified in a study of OX40 agonist ivuxolimab in advanced cancers. Regarding the complete study: The costimulatory receptor OX40 (CD134) was targeted by ivuxolimab, a fully human IgG2 agonistic monoclonal antibody. Intravenous ivuxolimab was administered to patients every 2 weeks at six dose levels: 0.01, 0.1, 0.3, 1.5, 3 and 10 mg/kg. Among the roughly 50 dose-escalation patients, some 19 had hepatocellular carcinoma, 15 or so melanoma, 9 renal cell carcinoma and 9 head and neck cancer. A male proportion of almost 85% and a mean age of 60 years, ranging from roughly 23 to 85, were recorded for the dose-escalation cohort. Patients were allowed to have had prior anti-PD-1, anti-PD-L1 or anti-CTLA-4 therapy, and around 41% of the dose-escalation patients had previously received checkpoint inhibitors. Partial responses occurred in three dose-escalation patients, of whom one had hepatocellular carcinoma and two had cutaneous melanoma. Peripheral TCRbeta sequencing aimed to test whether ivuxolimab altered TCR sequence diversity and caused clonal T-cell expansion. The paper covers the monotherapy dose-escalation part of the phase I ivuxolimab trial, which included N ≈ 50 patients.

Genomic DNA was isolated from the sorted cells so that the TCRbeta CDR3 region could be sequenced. TCRbeta CDR3 regions were sequenced using the immunoSEQ Assay. TCRdb mirrors the immuneACCESS table, restricted to in-frame sequences. Some clones are absent from its copies; in checked studies, under half trace to an unresolved V gene, and the reason for the others is unknown. Across this sample there are some 64,000 clones, with 92% seen only once. The ten largest clones represent over 20% of the sample. Patients with autoimmune disease history or receiving systemic immunosuppression were excluded from the trial. Peripheral blood for TCR sequencing was collected from all dose cohorts at baseline, on cycle 4 day 1, and on cycle 7 day 1. Samples came from an open-label, multicenter, first-in-human phase I dose-escalation trial of ivuxolimab. The trial enrolled adults with locally advanced or metastatic head and neck squamous cell, hepatocellular, melanoma or renal cell carcinoma. Before TCR sequencing, CD4+ T cells and CD8+ T cells from peripheral blood were sorted into separate populations.

In the case of this clone: Its antigen is not yet known. No clone much larger than this one lies a single base away; base qualities are absent.

As encoded in the germline V gene, CDR1 is MDHEN while CDR2 is SYDVKM. Measured from the cysteine to the phenylalanine, the CDR3 is 14 residues long. Only the CDR3 DNA stays, 42 bases, in frame from base 1. V loses 6 bases of germline sequence and J loses 10 bases, and the interval between the two ends is 19 bases. The paper's findings and limits, for the study overall: Low levels of normalized T-cell clonal expansion were also seen in some patients who did not respond. At doses of 0.1 to 3.0 mg/kg, clonal expansion of both CD4+ and CD8+ blood T cells was observed from baseline to week 6. After ivuxolimab, more expanded clones were found on average in CD8+ T cells than in CD4+ T cells. In the 0.1-3.0 mg/kg groups, partial responders were among the patients with the lowest normalized peripheral clonal expansion, particularly in CD8+ T cells. Which antigens the clonally expanded peripheral T cells were specific for was not determined.

Source: CD4+ or CD8+ T cells sorted from blood, taken in a trial of the OX40 agonist ivuxolimab. The rearranged chain carries TRBV28 and TRBJ1-5, and possibly TRBD1, on 5 matching bases. The receptor was isolated from an adult with an advanced solid tumor such as melanoma, head and neck, liver or kidney cancer. The sequenced DNA is TGTGCCAGCAGCCAAGGGGCGACAAACGTTCCCCAGCATTTT. It specifies CASSQGATNVPQHF.